A single T cell receptor beta chain is shown here with its context. This entry is derived from a study of blood T cell repertoires in COVID-19. TCRdb keeps only in-frame clones here, not all; method: immunoSEQ multiplex PCR. The sample lists some 190,000 clones; over 75% were seen once. Specimen: peripheral blood. The origin of this receptor is a person in their 70s with COVID-19, enrolled during active disease.

CDR3 loop: CASSKQGPDTQYF. In nucleotides, the CDR3 is TGTGCCAGCAGTAAACAGGGGCCGGATACGCAGTATTTT. The chain couples TRBV6-2 or TRBV6-3 to TRBJ2-3; 7 nucleotides match TRBD1. The V gene's germline CDR1 is MNHEY and CDR2 SVGEGT. CDR3 length: 13 amino acids. With V trimmed by 5 bases and J by 6 bases, 5 bases remained unmatched.